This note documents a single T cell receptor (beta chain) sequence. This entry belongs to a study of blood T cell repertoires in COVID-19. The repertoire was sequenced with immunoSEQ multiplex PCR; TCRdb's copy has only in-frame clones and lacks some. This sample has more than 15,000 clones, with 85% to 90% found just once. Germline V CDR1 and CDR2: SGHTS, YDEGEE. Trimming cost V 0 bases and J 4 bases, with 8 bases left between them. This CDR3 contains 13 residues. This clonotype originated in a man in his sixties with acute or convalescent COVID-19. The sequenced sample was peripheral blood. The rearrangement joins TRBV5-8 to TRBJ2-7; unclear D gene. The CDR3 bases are TGTGCCAGCAGCTTGGGACGGAGATACGAGCAGTACTTC. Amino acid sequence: CASSLGRRYEQYF.